Below, 9 T cell receptor beta chains from the same sample are listed, as sequenced in a study of T cell changes during pregnancy in multiple sclerosis. The assay was immunoSEQ multiplex PCR, and TCRdb's table has in-frame clones only and misses some. Of 50,000 or so clones in the sample, roughly 95% were seen once. The starting material was CD8+ T cells from peripheral blood mononuclear cells, obtained after pregnancy. The receptor source for this set is a female donor with multiple sclerosis, enrolled in a pregnancy study.

V gene TRBV6-5 combines with J gene TRBJ1-1; D ambiguous. The CDR3 consists of 13 residues. Trimming took 4 bases from V and 1 from J, leaving 7 bases between them. Germline V gives CDR1 MNHEY, CDR2 SVGAGI. The CDR3 region has the DNA TGTGCCAGCAGTTTAGCGAGGAACACTGAAGCTTTCTTT. It translates to CASSLARNTEAFF.

The chain couples TRBV6-4 to TRBJ2-3; 10 bases match TRBD2. Trimming removed 6 bases from V and 4 bases from J; junction bases left unmatched: 10. Germline CDR1 MRHNA, CDR2 SNTAGT. The CDR3 runs 16 residues. CDR3 nucleotide sequence: TGTGCCAGCAGCCCGAACCAGCGGGGGGGCCCAGATACGCAGTATTTT. Amino acids: CASSPNQRGGPDTQYF.

V gene TRBV21-1 combines with J gene TRBJ2-7; TRBD2 reflects the table's D call only, with no check against the DNA. TRBV21-1 is an annotated pseudogene. The CDR3 covers 16 residues. This CDR3 reads CASSNVPGGGRREQYF. CDR3 in DNA: TGTGCCAGCAGCAACGTCCCCGGCGGGGGGCGTAGGGAGCAGTACTTC.

The chain carries TRBV29-1 and TRBJ2-7; perhaps TRBD1 as D (5 bases). Trimming removed 2 bases at V and 4 bases at J, with 9 bases between. The V gene's germline CDR1 is SQVTM and CDR2 ANQGSEA. The CDR3 has 12 residues. The CDR3 nucleotides are TGCAGCGTTGAAACAGGAAGGTACGAGCAGTACTTC. Amino acid sequence: CSVETGRYEQYF.

The chain has TRBV5-1 and TRBJ2-1, with D tentatively TRBD1 (6 bases). Trimming removed 6 bases from V and 0 bases from J, with 16 bases in between. CDR3 length: 16 amino acids. CDR1 and CDR2 (germline): SGHRS, YFSETQ. CDR3 nucleotide sequence: TGCGCCAGCACCCTGACGGACAGTAGCTCCTACAATGAGCAGTTCTTC. It codes for CASTLTDSSSYNEQFF.

V and J are TRBV29-1 and TRBJ2-7; possibly TRBD2 for D (5 bases). The germline gives CDR1 SQVTM, CDR2 ANQGSEA. The CDR3 contains 13 residues. Trimming took off 1 base at V and 0 bases at J, with 7 bases between the two ends. The CDR3 spells CSVEGEYSYEQYF. The CDR3 DNA reads as TGCAGCGTTGAAGGGGAGTACTCCTACGAGCAGTACTTC.

The CDR3 here is CASSIAGVGDEQFF. DNA of the CDR3: TGTGCCAGTAGTATCGCAGGGGTAGGGGATGAGCAGTTCTTC. This chain uses TRBV19 with TRBJ2-1, with a weak D call TRBD1 (6 bases). Germline V lookup: CDR1 LNHDA, CDR2 SQIVND (reference sequence). The CDR3 is made up of 14 amino acids. V was cut by 3 bases and J by 8 bases, with 14 bases left in between.

This sequence joins TRBV6-4 and TRBJ1-2, with 9 bases fitting TRBD1. Trimming at V came to 6 bases and at J to 8 bases, leaving 7 bases not matched to a gene. CDR1 and CDR2 from the germline V gene are MRHNA and SNTAGT. This CDR3 is 13 amino acids long. The CDR3, as DNA: TGTGCCAGCAGCGAACAGGGGGCAGGCGGCTACACCTTC. Translating it yields CASSEQGAGGYTF.

This clone was observed once. V usage is TRBV2 and J usage is TRBJ2-1; TRBD2 matches 10 bases. CDR1 SNHLY and CDR2 FYNNEI come from the germline V gene. V shed 8 bases and J 6 bases; nucleotides not matched to a gene: 4. The CDR3 has 13 amino acids. The CDR3 DNA reads TGTGCCAGCCTGGGACTAGCGATCAATGAGCAGTTCTTC. Residues: CASLGLAINEQFF.